This TCR beta chain was captured in a study of CD8 T cells in Susac syndrome. Random hexamers served to reverse transcribe roughly 0.45 to 1 ug RNA. TCRdb fed the immunoSEQ multiplex PCR reads into MiXCR, producing one record per CDR3 protein. The profile covers roughly 100,000 distinct CDR3 sequences, with about 95% appearing a single time and 0.3% to 0.35% taken by the ten largest. CD8+ and CD4+ blood T cells underwent TCR beta sequencing. Sequenced input: CD4+ T cells from PBMCs. The clonotype comes from a human donor with Susac syndrome.

The CDR3 here is CASSEEGGGLLGYTF. The CDR3 nucleotides read TGTGCCAGCAGTGAGGAAGGAGGGGGCCTTCTAGGCTACACCTTC. The V gene is TRBV2, the J gene TRBJ1-2, with 7 bases matching TRBD1. This CDR3 is 15 amino acids long. V was pared by 3 bases and J by 8 bases, with 12 bases of the junction left unmatched. Germline loops: CDR1 SNHLY, CDR2 FYNNEI.